This is a list of T cell receptor beta chains from one sample in a study of cytomegalovirus exposure and HLA in healthy donors. The data were produced by immunoSEQ multiplex PCR, yet TCRdb's version contains in-frame clones alone and is incomplete. Among more than 250,000 clones listed, 90% were seen once. Sequencing input: PBMCs. These receptor sequences come from a woman aged 30 to 39 in good health and CMV-seronegative. Both conserved end residues are part of each CDR3. Fields, in order: clone size, CDR3 length, V gene, D gene, J gene, CDR3 protein, CDR3 DNA. The D gene is left open where the match is weak. For some rows the clone size is stated as once, few or many, or as a class when expanded; others skip it.

>.|13|TRBV6-1|.|TRBJ2-5
CASSEYQPETQYF
TGTGCCAGCAGTGAATATCAACCAGAGACCCAGTACTTC
>.|14|TRBV10-3|TRBD1|TRBJ1-2
CAISPQGAGYGYTF
TGTGCCATCAGCCCACAGGGGGCAGGGTATGGCTACACCTTC
>.|13|TRBV7-2|.|TRBJ2-2
CASSLENTGELFF
TGTGCCAGCAGCTTAGAAAATACCGGGGAGCTGTTTTTT
>.|16|TRBV27|.|TRBJ2-5
CASSFGGTAPGETQYF
TGTGCCAGCAGTTTTGGGGGGACAGCCCCGGGGGAGACCCAGTACTTC
>.|17|TRBV28|TRBD2|TRBJ2-1
CASSLLGTSGPYNEQFF
TGTGCCAGCAGTTTATTAGGGACTAGCGGGCCATACAATGAGCAGTTCTTC
>.|15|TRBV28|.|TRBJ2-5
CASSLGNRVQETQYF
TGTGCCAGCAGTTTAGGAAACAGGGTTCAAGAGACCCAGTACTTC
>.|14|TRBV11-2|.|TRBJ2-7
CASSLGGVEYEQYF
TGTGCCAGCAGCTTAGGGGGAGTCGAATACGAGCAGTACTTC
>once|15|TRBV5-1|TRBD2|TRBJ2-7
CASSLAGGGHYEQYF
TGCGCCAGCAGCTTGGCCGGGGGAGGGCACTACGAGCAGTACTTC
>.|15|TRBV6-1|.|TRBJ2-1
CASSVQRRSKDEQFF
TGTGCCAGCAGTGTCCAGCGGAGGAGCAAGGATGAGCAGTTCTTC
>once|17|TRBV7-8|.|TRBJ2-3
CASSSWEGARSTDTQYF
TGTGCCAGCAGCTCATGGGAGGGGGCGAGGAGCACAGATACGCAGTATTTT
>once|13|TRBV28|.|TRBJ1-4
CASSLRSNEKLFF
TGTGCCAGCAGTTTAAGGTCGAATGAAAAACTGTTTTTT
>.|16|TRBV7-6|.|TRBJ2-3
CASSLVSWGGADTQYF
TGTGCCAGCAGCTTAGTTAGCTGGGGTGGAGCAGATACGCAGTATTTT
>.|16|TRBV27|TRBD2|TRBJ2-1
CASSGLGLAGNNEQFF
TGTGCCAGCAGTGGTCTGGGACTAGCGGGAAACAATGAGCAGTTCTTC
>.|15|TRBV29-1|TRBD2|TRBJ2-1
CSVDGTSGRNNEQFF
TGCAGCGTTGACGGGACTAGCGGGAGGAACAATGAGCAGTTCTTC
>.|14|TRBV5-5|.|TRBJ2-5
CASSLMGVSETQYF
TGTGCCAGCAGCTTAATGGGGGTTTCGGAGACCCAGTACTTC
>.|15|TRBV27|TRBD2|TRBJ2-5
CASSLLAGGRETQYF
TGTGCCAGCAGCCTACTCGCGGGAGGTAGGGAGACCCAGTACTTC
>.|13|TRBV5-1|TRBD1|TRBJ1-1
CASSLEGATEAFF
TGCGCCAGCAGCTTGGAGGGGGCCACTGAAGCTTTCTTT
>.|15|TRBV4-1|.|TRBJ2-7
CASSQVRDPTYEQYF
TGCGCCAGCAGCCAAGTGAGGGATCCCACCTACGAGCAGTACTTC
>few|15|TRBV7-9|TRBD2|TRBJ2-5
CASSRQGLAMETQYF
TGTGCCAGCAGCCGCCAGGGACTAGCGATGGAGACCCAGTACTTC
>once|15|TRBV4-1|.|TRBJ2-7
CASSQGVQGPYEQYF
TGCGCCAGCAGCCAAGGAGTTCAGGGTCCCTACGAGCAGTACTTC
>.|16|TRBV5-1|TRBD2|TRBJ2-5
CASSLAGGPLQETQYF
TGCGCCAGCAGCTTGGCGGGGGGGCCCCTTCAAGAGACCCAGTACTTC
>.|14|TRBV9|.|TRBJ1-4
CASSVGSYNEKLFF
TGTGCCAGCAGCGTGGGCAGTTATAATGAAAAACTGTTTTTT
>few|17|TRBV7-9|.|TRBJ2-7
CASSSTSLGRGVGEQYF
TGTGCCAGCAGCTCGACCTCTTTGGGCAGGGGAGTCGGGGAGCAGTACTTC
>.|14|TRBV6-1|TRBD1|TRBJ2-7
CASSYRGAGYEQYF
TGTGCCAGCAGCTACAGGGGAGCTGGCTACGAGCAGTACTTC
>.|14|TRBV28|TRBD2|TRBJ2-1
CASRPLAGYNEQFF
TGTGCCAGCAGACCCCTAGCGGGATACAATGAGCAGTTCTTC
>.|14|TRBV18|.|TRBJ1-1
CASSGISGNTEAFF
TGTGCCAGCTCAGGGATCTCGGGGAACACTGAAGCTTTCTTT
>.|15|TRBV28|TRBD1|TRBJ1-1
CASSPTGSWNTEAFF
TGTGCCAGCAGTCCGACAGGGTCATGGAACACTGAAGCTTTCTTT
>.|14|TRBV5-1|.|TRBJ2-7
CASSLGDKKYEQYF
TGCGCCAGCAGCTTGGGGGACAAGAAATACGAGCAGTACTTC
>.|14|TRBV6-5|TRBD1|TRBJ2-7
CASSYWGQDYEQYF
TGTGCCAGCAGTTACTGGGGACAGGACTACGAGCAGTACTTC
>.|13|TRBV5-5|TRBD1|TRBJ2-7
CASSLTGGYEQYF
TGTGCCAGCAGCTTAACAGGGGGATACGAGCAGTACTTC
>.|15|TRBV9|TRBD1|TRBJ2-7
CASSVGGQGRTEQYF
TGTGCCAGCAGCGTAGGTGGACAGGGTCGGACCGAGCAGTACTTC
>.|14|TRBV9|.|TRBJ1-5
CASSPRGVSQPQHF
TGTGCCAGCAGCCCGCGAGGGGTGAGTCAGCCCCAGCATTTT
>.|16|TRBV5-8|.|TRBJ2-4
CASSLVLGLAKNIQYF
TGTGCCAGCAGCTTGGTTTTGGGACTAGCCAAAAACATTCAGTACTTC
>.|15|TRBV9|.|TRBJ1-3
CASSAGGSIGNTIYF
TGTGCCAGCAGCGCGGGAGGGAGCATTGGAAACACCATATATTTT
>.|13|TRBV9|TRBD1|TRBJ2-7
CASSAAGGGEQYF
TGTGCCAGCAGCGCCGCAGGGGGTGGCGAGCAGTACTTC
>.|14|TRBV9|.|TRBJ1-2
CASSVVAEGVGYTF
TGTGCCAGCAGCGTAGTGGCGGAAGGGGTGGGCTACACCTTC
>few|15|TRBV7-2|TRBD2|TRBJ2-1
CASSRGLAGLDEQFF
TGTGCCAGCAGCCGGGGACTAGCGGGATTGGATGAGCAGTTCTTC
>.|12|TRBV6-5|.|TRBJ2-7
CASAGPSYEQYF
TGTGCCAGTGCCGGGCCCAGCTACGAGCAGTACTTC
>once|14|TRBV19|.|TRBJ2-3
CASSTTGITDTQYF
TGTGCCAGTAGTACAACAGGGATCACAGATACGCAGTATTTT
>.|16|TRBV5-1|TRBD2|TRBJ2-5
CASSLVSSGRQETQYF
TGCGCCAGCAGCTTGGTTTCTAGCGGGCGACAAGAGACCCAGTACTTC
>.|13|TRBV29-1|TRBD2|TRBJ2-7
CSVEGLESYEQYF
TGCAGCGTTGAGGGACTAGAGAGCTACGAGCAGTACTTC
>.|14|TRBV29-1|.|TRBJ2-3
CSVDGGAFTDTQYF
TGCAGCGTCGATGGGGGGGCTTTCACAGATACGCAGTATTTT
>.|12|TRBV10-3|.|TRBJ1-1
CAISRTGTEAFF
TGTGCCATCAGCAGAACGGGCACTGAAGCTTTCTTT
>.|16|TRBV28|.|TRBJ2-7
CASSLGRRAGAYEQYF
TGTGCCAGCAGTTTAGGTAGGAGGGCTGGGGCCTACGAGCAGTACTTC
>.|16|TRBV5-4|TRBD2|TRBJ2-1
CASSLGTSGTYNEQFF
TGTGCCAGCAGCTTAGGGACTAGCGGAACCTACAATGAGCAGTTCTTC
>.|16|TRBV7-9|.|TRBJ2-3
CASSRDRTASTDTQYF
TGTGCCAGCAGTCGCGACAGGACCGCTAGCACAGATACGCAGTATTTT
>.|12|TRBV29-1|.|TRBJ1-2
CSTEDRLYGYTF
TGCAGCACCGAAGACAGGCTCTATGGCTACACCTTC